This entry features one T cell receptor beta chain sequence. The sample is drawn from a study of lymphopenia after photon versus proton radiotherapy. Generated by immunoSEQ multiplex PCR, the TCRdb table keeps only in-frame clones and is missing some. This sample has tens of thousands of clones, with 83% found just once. This CDR3 comprises 15 residues. Germline trimming cut 3 bases from V and 7 bases from J; bases unmatched to any gene: 9. Germline V lookup: CDR1 WSHSY, CDR2 SAAADI. The sequence was obtained from a man in his fifties or sixties with pancreatic cancer. The chain carries TRBV10-2 and TRBJ2-1, with 7 bases that match TRBD2. The sequenced sample was peripheral blood, obtained from a patient treated with proton-based radiotherapy. DNA for the CDR3: TGCGCCAGCAGTGAAAGGGAGGGGCTATGGAATGAGCAGTTCTTC. This translates into CASSEREGLWNEQFF.